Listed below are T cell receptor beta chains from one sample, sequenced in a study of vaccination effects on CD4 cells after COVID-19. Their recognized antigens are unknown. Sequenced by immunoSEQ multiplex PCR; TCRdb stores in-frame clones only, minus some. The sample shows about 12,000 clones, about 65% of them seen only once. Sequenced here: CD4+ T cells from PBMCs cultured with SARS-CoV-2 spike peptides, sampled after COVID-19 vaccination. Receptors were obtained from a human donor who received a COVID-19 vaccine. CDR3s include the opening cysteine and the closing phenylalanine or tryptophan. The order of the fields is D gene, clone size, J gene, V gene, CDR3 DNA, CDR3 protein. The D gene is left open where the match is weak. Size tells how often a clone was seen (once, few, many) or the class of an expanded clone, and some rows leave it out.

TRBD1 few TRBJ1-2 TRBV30 TGTGCCTGGAATGGGGCCGCTGGACAGGCCCGAAGGGGCTATGGCTACACCTTC CAWNGAAGQARRGYGYTF
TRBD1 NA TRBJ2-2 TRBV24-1 TGTGCCACCAGTGATTTCAGGACAGGGGGAAACACCGGGGAGCTGTTTTTT CATSDFRTGGNTGELFF
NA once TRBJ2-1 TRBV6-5 TGTGCCAGCAGTCGCCGACTAGGGAGGTACAATGAGCAGTTCTTC CASSRRLGRYNEQFF
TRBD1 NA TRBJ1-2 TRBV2 TGTGCCAGCAGGGAGGACAGGGGGTTTGAAGGCTACACCTTC CASREDRGFEGYTF
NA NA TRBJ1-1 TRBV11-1 TGTGCCAGCAGCCCACCCTTAAGTGACACTGAAGCTTTCTTT CASSPPLSDTEAFF
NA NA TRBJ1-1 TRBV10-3 TGTGCCATCAGTGAGTCAGCAGGAAGCCTCACTGAAGCTTTCTTT CAISESAGSLTEAFF
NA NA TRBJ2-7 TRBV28 TGTGCCAGCAGATTCCACTCGGGATACGAGCAGTACTTC CASRFHSGYEQYF
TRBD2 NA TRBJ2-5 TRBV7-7 TGTGCTAGCAGCTCGACACTAGCGGGGGGGCGGGAGACCCAGTACTTC CASSSTLAGGRETQYF
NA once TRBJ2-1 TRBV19 TGTGCCAGTAGTGGAGACCCCAGGACCGCTTCATCCTACAATGAGCAGTTCTTC CASSGDPRTASSYNEQFF
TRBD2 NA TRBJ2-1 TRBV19 TGTGCCAGTAGTATAGGGTGGCGCGGGAGGGGAGCCTACAATGAGCAGTTCTTC CASSIGWRGRGAYNEQFF
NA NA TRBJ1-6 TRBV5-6 TGTGCCAGCAGCTTGAGGGTCCGACCGCCGTATAATTCACCCCTCCACTTT CASSLRVRPPYNSPLHF
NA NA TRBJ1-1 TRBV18 TGTGCCAGCTCACCTCGGACGGACAACACTGAAGCTTTCTTT CASSPRTDNTEAFF
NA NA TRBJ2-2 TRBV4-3 TGCGCCAGCAGTATCGACGGACGCGGCGGGGAGCTGTTTTTT CASSIDGRGGELFF
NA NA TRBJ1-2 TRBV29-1 TGCAGCGTTGAGTGGGTTTTGAGTGGCTACACCTTC CSVEWVLSGYTF
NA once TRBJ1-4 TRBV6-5 TGTGCCAGCAGTCGAGCAACTATTAATGAAAAACTGTTTTTT CASSRATINEKLFF
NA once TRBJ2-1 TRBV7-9 TGTGCCAGCAGCTTAGCCTCGGGGCTCAGTGAGCAGTTCTTC CASSLASGLSEQFF
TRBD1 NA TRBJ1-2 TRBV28 TGTGCCAGCAGTTTAACAAGGGGGCCCCTAGAGGGCTACACCTTC CASSLTRGPLEGYTF
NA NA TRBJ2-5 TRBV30 TGTGCCTGGGCACCAGGGGTAGAGACCCAGTACTTC CAWAPGVETQYF
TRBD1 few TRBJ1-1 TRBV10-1 TGCGCCAGCAGTGAGAGACAGGGGGCAGGAGCTTTCTTT CASSERQGAGAFF
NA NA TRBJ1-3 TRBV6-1 TGTGCCAGCAGTGAGGGGTATTGGAACACCATATATTTT CASSEGYWNTIYF
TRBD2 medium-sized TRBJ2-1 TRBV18 TGTGCCAGCTCACCACGGAGGACTAGCGGGATAGATGAGCAGTTCTTC CASSPRRTSGIDEQFF
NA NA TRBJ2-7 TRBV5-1 TGCGCCAGCAGCTATTCACGGGAGCAGTACTTC CASSYSREQYF
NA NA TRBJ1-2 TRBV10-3 TGTGCCATCAGGGTCAGGGGAGACTATGGCTACACCTTC CAIRVRGDYGYTF
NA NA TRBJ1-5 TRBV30 TGTGCCTGGAATCAGGGGACGGCCGGTCAGCCCCAGCATTTT CAWNQGTAGQPQHF
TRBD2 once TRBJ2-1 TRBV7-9 TGTGCCAGCAGCTTAGCGCGAGCGGGGGCAGGGCGCAATGAGCAGTTCTTC CASSLARAGAGRNEQFF
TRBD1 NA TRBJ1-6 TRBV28 TGTGCCAGCAGTCGTCCCCCCGGGACAGGGAATTCACCCCTCCACTTT CASSRPPGTGNSPLHF
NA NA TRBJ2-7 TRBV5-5 TGTGCCAGCAGCTTGAAGGATGGCTACGAGCAGTACTTC CASSLKDGYEQYF
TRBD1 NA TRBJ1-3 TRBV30 TGTGCCTGGAGTGTACCATGGGACAGGGGGAGTGGAAACACCATATATTTT CAWSVPWDRGSGNTIYF
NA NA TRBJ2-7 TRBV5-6 TGTGCCAGCAGCTTGGCTCCGACCTGGACCTACGAGCAGTACTTC CASSLAPTWTYEQYF
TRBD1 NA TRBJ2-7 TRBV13 TGTGCCAGCAGCCCCCCAGGACAGGGCTGGGAGCAGTACTTC CASSPPGQGWEQYF
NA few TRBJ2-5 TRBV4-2 TGTGCCAGCAGCCAAGACGCTTCGGGGCGGACCCGGGAGACCCAGTACTTC CASSQDASGRTRETQYF
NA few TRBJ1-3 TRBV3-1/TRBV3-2 TGTGCCAGCAGCCAAGGGGTAGTCCGTCTCCGGGGGAACACCATATATTTT CASSQGVVRLRGNTIYF
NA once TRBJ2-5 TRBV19 TGTGCCAGTAGTGGGGGGCGCGCGGAGACCCAGTACTTC CASSGGRAETQYF
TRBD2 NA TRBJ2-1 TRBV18 TGTGCCAGCTCAGCAGTCCGGCCAGCGGGGGGGCGGAATGAGCAGTTCTTC CASSAVRPAGGRNEQFF
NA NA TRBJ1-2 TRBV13 TGTGCCACCTCCCGTCGGTGGGAGGACTATGGCTACACCTTC CATSRRWEDYGYTF
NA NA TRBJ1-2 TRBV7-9 TGTGCCAGCAGCTTAGATACGGGGCGGGCCAATGGCTACACCTTC CASSLDTGRANGYTF
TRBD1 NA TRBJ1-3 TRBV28 TGTGCCAGCAGTGAACTGGGACAGCAGGGAAACACCATATATTTT CASSELGQQGNTIYF
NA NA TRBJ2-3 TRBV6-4 TGTGCCAGCAGTGCCGGGCGGCACAGCACAGATACGCAGTATTTT CASSAGRHSTDTQYF
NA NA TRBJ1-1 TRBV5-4 TGTGCCAGCAGCCCCCGCCAACAGTTGAACACTGAAGCTTTCTTT CASSPRQQLNTEAFF
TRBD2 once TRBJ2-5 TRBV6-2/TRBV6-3 TGTGCCAGCAGCACCCGGGGGAGGGTGCGGGAGACCCAGTACTTC CASSTRGRVRETQYF
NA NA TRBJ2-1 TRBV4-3 TGCGCCAGCAGCCAAGAGAGGGGCCCCAGCTCCTACAATGAGCAGTTCTTC CASSQERGPSSYNEQFF
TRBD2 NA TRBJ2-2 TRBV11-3 TGTGCCAGCAGCCCAGGACTAGCGGGAGGCCTCCACACCGGGGAGCTGTTTTTT CASSPGLAGGLHTGELFF
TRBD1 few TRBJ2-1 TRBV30 TGTGCCTGGAGTGGACAGGGTGGTAGCGAGCAGTTCTTC CAWSGQGGSEQFF
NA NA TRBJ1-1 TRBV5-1 TGCGCCAGCAGCTTATCCAGCATGAACACTGAAGCTTTCTTT CASSLSSMNTEAFF
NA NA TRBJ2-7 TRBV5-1 TGCGCCAGCAGCCTGACAGGCCTCTCCTACGAGCAGTACTTC CASSLTGLSYEQYF
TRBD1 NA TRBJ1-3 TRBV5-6 TGTGCCAGCAGCTTGGACAGGGGCCCCTCTGGAAACACCATATATTTT CASSLDRGPSGNTIYF
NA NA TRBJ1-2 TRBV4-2 TGTGCCAGCAGCCAAGCCCAGGACGGATCGTATGGCTACACCTTC CASSQAQDGSYGYTF
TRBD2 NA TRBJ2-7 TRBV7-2 TGTGCCAGCAGCTCCGGGACTAGCGGCCTCCTGCTTAACACCTACGAGCAGTACTTC CASSSGTSGLLLNTYEQYF
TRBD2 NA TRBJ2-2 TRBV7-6 TGTGCCAGCAGTCCAGCGGGGGGCCCGGTCGGGGAGCTGTTTTTT CASSPAGGPVGELFF
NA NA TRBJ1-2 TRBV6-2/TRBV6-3 TGTGCCAGCAGTTTAACAGCGGGAGGCTACACCTTC CASSLTAGGYTF
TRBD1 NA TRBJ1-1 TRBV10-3 TGCGCGACGGGGGCAGGGGGGACAGACCGCATGAACACTGAAGCTTTCTTT CATGAGGTDRMNTEAFF
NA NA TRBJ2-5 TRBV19 TGTGCCAGTAGTATAGGAGAACAGAGTCGGTACCAAGAGACCCAGTACTTC CASSIGEQSRYQETQYF
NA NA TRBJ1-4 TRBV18 TGTGCCAGCTCACCCGGGAGCCGCGCCGTTTTT CASSPGSRAVF